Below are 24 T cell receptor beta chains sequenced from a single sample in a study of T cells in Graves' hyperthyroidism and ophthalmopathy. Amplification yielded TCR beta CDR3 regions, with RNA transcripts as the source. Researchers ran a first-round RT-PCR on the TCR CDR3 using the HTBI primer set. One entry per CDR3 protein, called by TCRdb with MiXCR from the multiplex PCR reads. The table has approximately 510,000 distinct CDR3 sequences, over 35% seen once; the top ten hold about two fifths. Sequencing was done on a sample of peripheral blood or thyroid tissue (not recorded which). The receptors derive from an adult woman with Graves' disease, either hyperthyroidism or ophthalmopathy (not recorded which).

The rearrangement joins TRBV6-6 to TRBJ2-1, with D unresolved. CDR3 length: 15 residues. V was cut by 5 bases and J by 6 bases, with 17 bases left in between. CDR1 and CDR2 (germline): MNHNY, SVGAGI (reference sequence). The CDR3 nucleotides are TGTGCCAGCAGTGGTCATGGGGAAGGTAGCAATGAGCAGTTCTTC. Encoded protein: CASSGHGEGSNEQFF.

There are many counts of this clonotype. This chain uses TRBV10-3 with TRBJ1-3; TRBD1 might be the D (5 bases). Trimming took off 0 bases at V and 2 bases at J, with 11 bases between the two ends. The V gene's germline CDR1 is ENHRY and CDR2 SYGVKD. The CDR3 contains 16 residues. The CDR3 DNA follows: TGTGCCATCAGTGAGTCCTCGGGGGTGGCTGGAAACACCATATATTTT. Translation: CAISESSGVAGNTIYF.

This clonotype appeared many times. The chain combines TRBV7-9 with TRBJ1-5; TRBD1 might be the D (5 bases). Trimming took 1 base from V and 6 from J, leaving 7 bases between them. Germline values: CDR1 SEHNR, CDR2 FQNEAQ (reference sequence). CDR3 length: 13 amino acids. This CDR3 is CASSLGGAQPQHF. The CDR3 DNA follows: TGTGCCAGCAGCTTAGGCGGGGCTCAGCCCCAGCATTTT.

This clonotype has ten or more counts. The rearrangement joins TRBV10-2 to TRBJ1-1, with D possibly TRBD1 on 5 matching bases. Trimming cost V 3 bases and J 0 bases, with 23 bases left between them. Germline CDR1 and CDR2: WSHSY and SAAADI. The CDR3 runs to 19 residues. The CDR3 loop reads CASSDLLGRAGTMNTEAFF. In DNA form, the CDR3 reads TGCGCCAGCAGTGACCTACTGGGACGAGCAGGCACCATGAACACTGAAGCTTTCTTT.

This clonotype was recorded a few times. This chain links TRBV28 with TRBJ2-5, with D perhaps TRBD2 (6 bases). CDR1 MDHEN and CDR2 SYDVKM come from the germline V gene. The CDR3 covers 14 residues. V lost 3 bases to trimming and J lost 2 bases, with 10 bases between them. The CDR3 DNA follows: TGTGCCAGCAGTTTTAGCGGAGTACAAGAGACCCAGTACTTC. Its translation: CASSFSGVQETQYF. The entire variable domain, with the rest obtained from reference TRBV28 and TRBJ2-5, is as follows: DVKVTQSSRYLVKRTGEKVFLECVQDMDHENMFWYRQDPGLGLRLIYFSYDVKMKEKGDIPEGYSVSREKKERFSLILESASTNQTSMYLCASSFSGVQETQYFGPGTRLLVL.

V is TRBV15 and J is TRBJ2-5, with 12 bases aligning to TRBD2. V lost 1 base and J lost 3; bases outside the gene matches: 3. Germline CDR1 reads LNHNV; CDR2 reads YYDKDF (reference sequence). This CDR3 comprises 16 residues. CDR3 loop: CATSRVGLAGKETQYF. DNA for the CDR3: TGTGCCACCAGCAGAGTAGGACTAGCGGGAAAAGAGACCCAGTACTTC.

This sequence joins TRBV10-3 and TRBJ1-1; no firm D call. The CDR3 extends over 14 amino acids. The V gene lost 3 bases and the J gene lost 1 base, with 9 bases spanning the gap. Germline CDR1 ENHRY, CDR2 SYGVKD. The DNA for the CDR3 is TGTGCCATCAGTGACCCAGTCACGAACACTGAAGCTTTCTTT. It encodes CAISDPVTNTEAFF.

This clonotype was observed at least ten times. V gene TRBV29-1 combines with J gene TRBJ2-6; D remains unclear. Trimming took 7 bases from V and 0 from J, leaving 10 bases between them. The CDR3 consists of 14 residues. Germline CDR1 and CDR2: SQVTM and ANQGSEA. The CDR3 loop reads CSAAFPSGANVLTF. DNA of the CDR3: TGCAGCGCGGCTTTCCCCTCTGGGGCCAACGTCCTGACTTTC.

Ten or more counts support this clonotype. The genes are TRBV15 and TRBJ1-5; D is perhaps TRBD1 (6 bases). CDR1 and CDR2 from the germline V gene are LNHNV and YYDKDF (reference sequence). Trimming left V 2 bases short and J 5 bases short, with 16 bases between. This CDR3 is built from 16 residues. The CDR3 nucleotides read TGTGCCACCAGCAGATTCCCACAGGGCTTCGATCAGCCCCAGCATTTT. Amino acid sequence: CATSRFPQGFDQPQHF.

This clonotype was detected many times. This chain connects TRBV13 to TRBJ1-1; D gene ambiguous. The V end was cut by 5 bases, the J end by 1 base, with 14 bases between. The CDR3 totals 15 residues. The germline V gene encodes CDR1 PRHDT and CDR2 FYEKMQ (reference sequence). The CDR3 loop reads CASSPLGGKNTEAFF. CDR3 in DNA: TGTGCCAGCAGCCCTCTTGGAGGGAAGAACACTGAAGCTTTCTTT.

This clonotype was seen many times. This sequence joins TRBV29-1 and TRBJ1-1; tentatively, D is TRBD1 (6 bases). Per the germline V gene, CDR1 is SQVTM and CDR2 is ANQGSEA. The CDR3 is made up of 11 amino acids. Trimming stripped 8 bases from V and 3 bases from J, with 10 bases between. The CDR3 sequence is CSTSGDTEAFF. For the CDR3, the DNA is TGCAGCACCTCAGGGGACACTGAAGCTTTCTTT. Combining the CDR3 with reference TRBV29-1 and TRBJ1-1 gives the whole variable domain SAVISQKPSRDICQRGTSLTIQCQVDSQVTMMFWYRQQPGQSLTLIATANQGSEATYESGFVIDKFPISRPNLTFSTLTVSNMSPEDSSIYLCSTSGDTEAFFGQGTRLTVV.

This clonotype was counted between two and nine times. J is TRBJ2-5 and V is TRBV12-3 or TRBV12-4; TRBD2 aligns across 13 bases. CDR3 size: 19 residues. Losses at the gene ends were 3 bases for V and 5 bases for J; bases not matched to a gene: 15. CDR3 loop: CASSLGGTSGVKLGETQYF. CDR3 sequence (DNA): TGTGCCAGCAGTTTGGGGGGGACTAGCGGGGTGAAGTTGGGGGAGACCCAGTACTTC.

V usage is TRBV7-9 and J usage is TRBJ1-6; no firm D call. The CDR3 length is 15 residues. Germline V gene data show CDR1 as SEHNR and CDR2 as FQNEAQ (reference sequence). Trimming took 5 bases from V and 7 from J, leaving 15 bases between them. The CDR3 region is CASSPLSGVNSPLHF. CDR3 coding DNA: TGTGCCAGCAGCCCACTCTCCGGGGTCAATTCACCCCTCCACTTT.

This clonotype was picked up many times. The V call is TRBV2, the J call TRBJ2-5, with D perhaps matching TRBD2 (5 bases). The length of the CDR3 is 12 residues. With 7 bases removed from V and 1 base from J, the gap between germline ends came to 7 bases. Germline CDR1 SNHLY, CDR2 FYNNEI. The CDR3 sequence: CASMRVQETQYF. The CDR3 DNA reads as TGTGCCAGCATGAGGGTCCAAGAGACCCAGTACTTC.

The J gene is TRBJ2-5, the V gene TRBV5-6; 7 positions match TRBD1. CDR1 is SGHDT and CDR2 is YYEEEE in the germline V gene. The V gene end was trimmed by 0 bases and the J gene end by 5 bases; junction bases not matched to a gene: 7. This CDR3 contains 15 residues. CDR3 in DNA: TGTGCCAGCAGCTTGGTAACAGGGGTAGGGGAGACCCAGTACTTC. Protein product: CASSLVTGVGETQYF.

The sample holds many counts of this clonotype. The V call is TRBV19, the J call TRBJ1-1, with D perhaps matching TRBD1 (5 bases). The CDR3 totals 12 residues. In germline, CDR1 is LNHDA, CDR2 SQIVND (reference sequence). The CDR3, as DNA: TGTGCTAGCACCCGAGGGGACACTGAAGCTTTCTTT. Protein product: CASTRGDTEAFF.

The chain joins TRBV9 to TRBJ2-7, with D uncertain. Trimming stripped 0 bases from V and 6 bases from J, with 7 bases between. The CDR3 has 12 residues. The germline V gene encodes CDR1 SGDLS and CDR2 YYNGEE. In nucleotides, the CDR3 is TGTGCCAGCAGCGTAGATTCCACCGAGCAGTACTTC. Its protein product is CASSVDSTEQYF.

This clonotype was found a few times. CDR3 protein: CATRQNRGNSPLHF. For the CDR3, the DNA is TGTGCCACCAGACAAAACAGGGGTAACTCACCCCTCCACTTT. V and J are TRBV19 and TRBJ1-6; 7 bases are shared with TRBD1. V lost 10 bases to trimming and J lost 10 bases; unmatched junction nucleotides: 13. Germline V gene sequence: CDR1 LNHDA, CDR2 SQIVND (reference sequence). The CDR3 sequence is 14 residues long.

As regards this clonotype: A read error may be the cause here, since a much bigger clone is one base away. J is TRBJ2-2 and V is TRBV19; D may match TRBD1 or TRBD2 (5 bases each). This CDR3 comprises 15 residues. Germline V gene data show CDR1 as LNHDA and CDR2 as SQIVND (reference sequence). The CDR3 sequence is CATNGGVGVAGEPFF. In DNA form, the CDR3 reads TGTGCCACCAATGGGGGTGTGGGCGTCGCCGGGGAGCCGTTTTTT. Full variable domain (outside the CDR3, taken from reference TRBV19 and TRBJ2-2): DGGITQSPKYLFRKEGQNVTLSCEQNLNHDAMYWYRQDPGQGLRLIYYSQIVNDFQKGDIAEGYSVSREKKESFPLTVTSAQKNPTAFYLCATNGGVGVAGEPFFGEGSRLTVL.

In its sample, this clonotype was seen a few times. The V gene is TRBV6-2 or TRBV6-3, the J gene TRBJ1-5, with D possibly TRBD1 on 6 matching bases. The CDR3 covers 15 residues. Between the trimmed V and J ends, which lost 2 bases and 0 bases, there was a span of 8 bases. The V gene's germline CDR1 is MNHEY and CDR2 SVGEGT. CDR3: CASSYGGSSNQPQHF. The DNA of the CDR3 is TGTGCCAGCAGTTACGGGGGCTCTAGCAATCAGCCCCAGCATTTT.

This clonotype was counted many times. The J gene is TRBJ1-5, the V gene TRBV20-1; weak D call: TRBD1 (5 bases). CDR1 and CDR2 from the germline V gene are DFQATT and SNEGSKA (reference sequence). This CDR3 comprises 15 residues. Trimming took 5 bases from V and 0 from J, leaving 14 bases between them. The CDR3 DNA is TGCAGTGCTTGCCGGGACCCCTATAGCAATCAGCCCCAGCATTTT. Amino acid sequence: CSACRDPYSNQPQHF.

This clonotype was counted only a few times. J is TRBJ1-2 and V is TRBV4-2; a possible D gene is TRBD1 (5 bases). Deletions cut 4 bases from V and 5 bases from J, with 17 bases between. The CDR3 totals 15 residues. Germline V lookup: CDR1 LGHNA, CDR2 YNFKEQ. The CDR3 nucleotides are TGTGCCAGCAGCCCATTAGCTGGGACGGGATATGGCTACACCTTC. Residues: CASSPLAGTGYGYTF.

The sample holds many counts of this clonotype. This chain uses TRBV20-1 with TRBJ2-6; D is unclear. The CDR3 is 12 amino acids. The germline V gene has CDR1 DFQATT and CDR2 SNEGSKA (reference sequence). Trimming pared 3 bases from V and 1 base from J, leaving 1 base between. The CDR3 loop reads CSARSGANVLTF. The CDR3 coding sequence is TGCAGTGCTAGGTCTGGGGCCAACGTCCTGACTTTC.

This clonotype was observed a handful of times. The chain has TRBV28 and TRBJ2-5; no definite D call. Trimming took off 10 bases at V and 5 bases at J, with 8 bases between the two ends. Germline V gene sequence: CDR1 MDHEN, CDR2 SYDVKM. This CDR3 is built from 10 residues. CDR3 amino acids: CATVGETQYF. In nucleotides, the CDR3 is TGTGCCACGGTTGGGGAGACCCAGTACTTC.